These T cell receptor beta chains were read from a single sample in a study of glioma-infiltrating T cells after dendritic cell vaccination. Using immunoSEQ multiplex PCR, the repertoire was profiled, and TCRdb retains in-frame clones only, with some absent. Among roughly 51,000 clones, around 86% were seen once, and the ten largest hold about an eighth. Source: blood, taken before dendritic cell vaccination. The receptors were gathered from a human donor with glioblastoma. Both conserved end residues are part of each CDR3. A D gene is named only where the DNA matches it firmly. Not all rows give a size; the values are once, few, many and, for expanded clones, a class.

j_gene | abundance | v_gene | d_gene | CDR3aa | CDR3nt
TRBJ2-4 | NA | TRBV5-4 | TRBD2 | CASSLAGGGNIQYF | TGTGCCAGCAGCTTGGCGGGGGGAGGGAACATTCAGTACTTC
TRBJ2-5 | once | TRBV7-2 | TRBD1 | CASSLEGTERETQYF | TGTGCCAGCAGCTTAGAAGGGACAGAAAGAGAGACCCAGTACTTC
TRBJ2-3 | NA | TRBV11-2 | NA | CASSLGASRSTDTQYF | TGTGCCAGCAGCTTAGGGGCTAGCAGGAGTACAGATACGCAGTATTTT
TRBJ2-1 | once | TRBV11-2 | TRBD2 | CASSLNPVYSGRLDEQFF | TGTGCCAGCAGCTTAAACCCCGTTTACAGCGGGAGATTGGATGAGCAGTTCTTC
TRBJ2-3 | NA | TRBV13 | NA | CASSPEGGLSDTQYF | TGTGCCAGCAGCCCCGAGGGGGGGTTATCAGATACGCAGTATTTT
TRBJ1-6 | NA | TRBV7-9 | NA | CASSFQGQKITNSPLHF | TGTGCCAGCAGCTTCCAAGGACAGAAAATTACTAATTCACCCCTCCACTTT
TRBJ2-1 | NA | TRBV7-6 | TRBD2 | CASSSQTSGLYNEQFF | TGTGCCAGCAGCAGCCAGACTAGCGGGCTGTACAATGAGCAGTTCTTC
TRBJ1-4 | once | TRBV7-9 | NA | CASGRQSTNEKLFF | TGTGCCAGCGGGCGACAGTCAACTAATGAAAAACTGTTTTTT
TRBJ2-3 | NA | TRBV10-3 | TRBD2 | CAISPGTSGPEGADTQYF | TGTGCCATCAGCCCCGGGACTAGCGGCCCCGAGGGCGCAGATACGCAGTATTTT
TRBJ1-5 | once | TRBV30 | TRBD1 | CAWSEGTGEQPQHF | TGTGCCTGGAGTGAGGGGACAGGAGAACAGCCCCAGCATTTT
TRBJ1-1 | NA | TRBV7-9 | TRBD1 | CASSFGQVNTEAFF | TGTGCCAGCAGCTTCGGACAGGTGAACACTGAAGCTTTCTTT
TRBJ2-5 | NA | TRBV5-6 | NA | CASSLDGDEQYF | TGTGCCAGCAGCTTGGACGGGGATGAGCAGTACTTC
TRBJ2-7 | NA | TRBV27 | TRBD1 | CASSPREDRVSEQYF | TGTGCCAGCAGTCCTAGAGAGGACAGGGTGTCCGAGCAGTACTTC
TRBJ2-7 | NA | TRBV18 | NA | CASLRDSNYEQYF | TGTGCCAGCCTCCGGGACTCGAACTACGAGCAGTACTTC
TRBJ1-1 | NA | TRBV18 | TRBD1 | CASSLGQGGTEAFF | TGTGCCAGCTCTCTTGGACAGGGAGGCACTGAAGCTTTCTTT
TRBJ2-1 | NA | TRBV4-3 | NA | CASSHRQTSSYNEQFF | TGCGCCAGCAGTCACCGACAGACAAGCTCCTACAATGAGCAGTTCTTC
TRBJ2-5 | NA | TRBV4-3 | TRBD2 | CASSQETSPGETQYF | TGCGCCAGCAGCCAAGAGACTAGCCCAGGTGAGACCCAGTACTTC
TRBJ2-7 | NA | TRBV9 | TRBD1 | CASSVRDSPYEQYF | TGTGCCAGCAGCGTCAGGGACAGCCCCTACGAGCAGTACTTC
TRBJ2-1 | NA | TRBV19 | TRBD2 | CASRSILAGAYNEQFF | TGTGCCAGTAGGTCCATACTAGCGGGGGCCTACAATGAGCAGTTCTTC
TRBJ2-5 | few | TRBV15 | TRBD1 | CATSRDRGQGAGETQYF | TGTGCCACCAGCAGAGATCGAGGACAGGGGGCCGGGGAGACCCAGTACTTC
TRBJ1-1 | medium-sized | TRBV11-2 | NA | CASSLRWGQVDTEAFF | TGTGCCAGCAGCTTACGCTGGGGGCAGGTGGACACTGAAGCTTTCTTT
TRBJ2-7 | NA | TRBV5-4 | TRBD2 | CASSLKGGLGYEQYF | TGTGCCAGCAGCTTGAAGGGAGGGTTAGGCTACGAGCAGTACTTC
TRBJ2-1 | few | TRBV6-5 | NA | CASCPRGAIYEQFF | TGTGCCAGCTGCCCGCGTGGGGCCATCTATGAGCAGTTCTTC
TRBJ2-6 | NA | TRBV6-1 | NA | CASSEALRQGGASGANVLTF | TGTGCCAGCAGTGAAGCGCTTCGGCAGGGGGGTGCCTCTGGGGCCAACGTCCTGACTTTC